This TCR beta chain was identified in a study of blood T cell repertoires in COVID-19. Original handling: By means of reference gene primer amplification, nucleated cell counts were estimated. Repertoires were generated with immunoSEQ multiplex PCR, while TCRdb's copy carries only in-frame clones and drops some. From that table come the V and J calls and clone size; the DNA was used to work out D and trimming. The repertoire holds some 250,000 clones, with almost 85% as singletons. This study enrolled people aged 18 to 89 from around 26 US geographic areas. Cohorts were assigned according to the clinical history that participants reported. The CDR3 is 14 residues long. V lost 8 bases, J lost 0 bases, and 4 bases stayed unmatched. From germline, CDR1 is MDHEN and CDR2 SYDVKM.

This TCR came from a man aged 40-55 years who had recovered from COVID-19. Specimen: PBMCs or T cells enriched from blood (not recorded which). The V and J genes are TRBV28 and TRBJ1-3; 7 bases are a match to TRBD1. The CDR3 spells CASADRASGNTIYF. In DNA form, the CDR3 reads TGTGCCAGCGCTGACAGGGCCTCTGGAAACACCATATATTTT.